Below, 20 T cell receptor beta chains from the same sample are listed, as sequenced in a study of blood T cells in healthy people across ages. Alongside a J-beta primer mix, a sample-barcoded 5' primer served in a second PCR lasting roughly 7 to 11 cycles. TCRdb itself ran the 5' RACE reads through MiXCR, one entry per CDR3 protein. The sample has some 550,000 distinct CDR3 sequences, around 50% seen once; the top ten hold about 22%. Sequences were obtained from blood. These receptors all come from an elderly man in good health.

This clonotype has at least ten counts. V usage is TRBV29-1 and J usage is TRBJ2-6; D call uncertain. Per the germline V gene, CDR1 is SQVTM and CDR2 is ANQGSEA. The CDR3 contains 13 residues. Trimming stripped 4 bases from V and 4 bases from J, with 8 bases between. The CDR3 sequence is CSVGRAGANVLTF. CDR3 nucleotides: TGCAGCGTTGGTCGTGCAGGGGCCAACGTCCTGACTTTC.

In its sample, this clonotype was seen many times. CDR3 coding DNA: TGTGCCAGCAGCTTAGGTTCTAAAGATACGCAGTATTTT. This gives the protein CASSLGSKDTQYF. The chain carries TRBV7-9 and TRBJ2-3; D uncertain. The germline V gene encodes CDR1 SEHNR and CDR2 FQNEAQ (reference sequence). The ends were cut back, 1 base at V and 5 bases at J, with 7 bases in the middle. The CDR3 extends over 13 amino acids.

This clonotype was seen a handful of times. V and J are TRBV11-1 and TRBJ2-7; D gene uncertain. The V end lost 5 bases, the J end lost 9 bases, and 17 bases lay between the germline ends. Germline CDR1 is SGHAT and CDR2 is FQDESV (reference sequence). The CDR3 runs to 13 residues. The CDR3 reads CASSLLLGRMQYF. In DNA, the CDR3 is TGTGCCAGCAGCCTCCTCCTTGGACGCATGCAGTACTTC.

The rearrangement joins TRBV20-1 to TRBJ2-5, with TRBD2 matching over 7 bases. The CDR3 is made up of 12 amino acids. Germline trimming cut 3 bases from V and 9 bases from J; bases unmatched to any gene: 7. Germline V lookup: CDR1 DFQATT, CDR2 SNEGSKA (reference sequence). Here the CDR3 reads CSARESGDSQYF. The DNA for the CDR3 is TGCAGTGCTAGGGAAAGCGGGGACTCCCAGTACTTC.

This clonotype showed up many times. CDR3 nucleotide sequence: TGTGCCAGCAACAAACGGGGGACGGGGAATTCACCCCTCCACTTT. Translated: CASNKRGTGNSPLHF. The V gene is TRBV6-6, the J gene TRBJ1-6; perhaps TRBD1 as D (5 bases). From germline, CDR1 is MNHNY and CDR2 SVGAGI (reference sequence). Trimming removed 7 bases from V and 7 bases from J, with 17 bases in between. The CDR3 totals 15 residues.

This clonotype appeared a few times. The chain has TRBV4-3 and TRBJ2-7; D is ambiguous. CDR3 length equals 15 residues. Trimming took 4 bases from V and 0 from J, leaving 13 bases between them. Germline assignment: CDR1 LGHNA and CDR2 YSLEER. CDR3 residues: CASSPRALGSYEQYF. The CDR3 bases are TGCGCCAGCAGCCCACGGGCCCTTGGCTCCTACGAGCAGTACTTC.

This clonotype has at least ten counts. The rearrangement uses TRBV6-5 and TRBJ2-1; perhaps TRBD2 as D (6 bases). The V and J ends lost 5 bases and 8 bases respectively, with 10 bases between them. CDR1 is MNHEY, CDR2 SVGAGI, per germline. The CDR3 has 12 amino acids. The CDR3 nucleotides are TGTGCCAGCAGTAGACTAGGTGATGAGCAGTTCTTC. It translates to CASSRLGDEQFF.

The CDR3 DNA follows: TGTGCCAGCAGCGGGGGCAGGAGGGGGGAGTTCTACACCTTC. Translation: CASSGGRRGEFYTF. The rearrangement uses TRBV7-2 and TRBJ1-2, with D tentatively TRBD1 (6 bases). CDR3 size: 14 residues. Trimming pared 5 bases from V and 10 bases from J, leaving 20 bases between. Germline V gene lookup returns CDR1 SGHTA and CDR2 FQGNSA. The full variable domain, in which reference TRBV7-2 and TRBJ1-2 provide the parts outside the CDR3, is GAGVSQSPSNKVTEKGKDVELRCDPISGHTALYWYRQSLGQGLEFLIYFQGNSAPDKSGLPSDRFSAERTGGSVSTLTIQRTQQEDSAVYLCASSGGRRGEFYTFGSGTRLTVV.

The table lists this clonotype with a count of one. V is TRBV3-1 and J is TRBJ2-3, with D uncertain. V was pared by 4 bases and J by 2 bases, with 10 bases between. This CDR3 region has 14 residues. CDR1 is LGHDT, CDR2 YNNKEL, per germline (reference sequence). Here the CDR3 reads CASSPLDNTDTQYF. The DNA of the CDR3 is TGTGCCAGCAGCCCCCTGGATAACACAGATACGCAGTATTTT.

The rearrangement uses TRBV7-9 and TRBJ2-7, with D unresolved. V was shortened by 4 bases and J by 1 base, with 14 bases between the two germline ends. This CDR3 comprises 15 residues. From germline, CDR1 is SEHNR and CDR2 FQNEAQ (reference sequence). CDR3 in amino acids: CASSSDFAGSYEQYF. The CDR3 nucleotides read TGTGCCAGCAGCTCAGACTTCGCCGGTTCCTACGAGCAGTACTTC.

This clonotype occurred a few times. This sequence joins TRBV20-1 and TRBJ1-1; a weak D match, TRBD1 (6 bases). Germline CDR1 and CDR2: DFQATT and SNEGSKA (reference sequence). V was cut by 1 base and J by 6 bases, with 9 bases left in between. The CDR3 covers 12 residues. DNA of the CDR3: TGCAGTGCTAGAGCGGGGGCCGCTGAAGCTTTCTTT. It translates to CSARAGAAEAFF.

This clonotype was recorded only once. In DNA form, the CDR3 reads TGCAGTGCTATGGAGTACAATGAGCAGTACTTC. It is translated as CSAMEYNEQYF. The chain carries TRBV20-1 and TRBJ2-4; no clear D gene. From germline, CDR1 is DFQATT and CDR2 SNEGSKA (reference sequence). The V end lost 4 bases, the J end lost 13 bases, and 14 bases lay between the germline ends. This CDR3 contains 11 residues.

CDR3 loop: CASSQDLSGGLSYNEQFF. CDR3 nucleotide sequence: TGCGCCAGCAGCCAAGACCTTAGCGGGGGGTTATCCTACAATGAGCAGTTCTTC. The genes are TRBV4-3 and TRBJ2-1, with 10 bases aligning to TRBD2. The CDR3 covers 18 residues. The V gene end was trimmed by 0 bases and the J gene end by 1 base; junction bases not matched to a gene: 6. Germline V gene sequence: CDR1 LGHNA, CDR2 YSLEER.

This clonotype was seen a handful of times. This chain links TRBV29-1 with TRBJ2-5, with a weak D call TRBD1 (5 bases). Germline CDR1 SQVTM, CDR2 ANQGSEA. V dropped 7 bases and J dropped 2 bases, with 11 bases sitting between them. The CDR3 consists of 12 residues. The CDR3 region is CSGQYQQETQYF. In DNA, the CDR3 is TGCAGCGGACAGTACCAACAAGAGACCCAGTACTTC.

Concerning this clonotype: Compared with germline, one end of the junction differs, possibly owing to a read error. The chain carries TRBV5-1 and TRBJ2-4; D is perhaps TRBD1 or TRBD2 (5 bases each). Germline-derived CDR1 and CDR2 are SGHRS and YFSETQ. This CDR3 has 13 residues. In DNA form, the CDR3 reads TGCGCCAGCGGCTTGGGGGTGAGCGACATTCAGTACTTC. Translated, it gives CASGLGVSDIQYF.

This clonotype was seen more than once but under ten times. The V gene is TRBV4-3, the J gene TRBJ1-4, with no clear D. Trimming removed 4 bases from V and 1 base from J, with 10 bases in between. The CDR3 contains 15 residues. The germline V gene encodes CDR1 LGHNA and CDR2 YSLEER. In DNA form, the CDR3 reads TGCGCCAGCAGCCCTGGCGTGCTAACTAATGAAAAACTGTTTTTT. Encoded protein: CASSPGVLTNEKLFF.

V gene TRBV10-3 combines with J gene TRBJ1-6, with a weak D call TRBD1 (6 bases). The V gene's germline CDR1 is ENHRY and CDR2 SYGVKD. The V end was cut by 11 bases, the J end by 8 bases, with 22 bases between. The CDR3 has 15 amino acids. CDR3 nucleotide sequence: TGTGCCGCCCGGGACATTATGGCTGGTGATTCACCCCTCCACTTT. This translates into CAARDIMAGDSPLHF.

The chain employs TRBV5-6 and TRBJ2-3, with TRBD1 identical over 10 bases. The germline CDR1 and CDR2 sequences are SGHDT and YYEEEE. The CDR3 runs 15 residues. J gave up 2 bases and V 4 bases, and 4 bases lay outside the gene matches. CDR3 nucleotide sequence: TGTGCCAGCAGCGGGGACAGGGGCTACACAGATACGCAGTATTTT. Its protein is CASSGDRGYTDTQYF.

This rearrangement joins TRBV9 to TRBJ2-1, with 8 bases matching TRBD2. J gave up 7 bases and V 4 bases, and 10 bases lay outside the gene matches. Germline V lookup: CDR1 SGDLS, CDR2 YYNGEE. CDR3 length: 15 residues. In DNA form, the CDR3 reads TGTGCCAGCAGCACCCAAGCGGGAGTGGGAAATGAGCAGTTCTTC. Amino acid sequence: CASSTQAGVGNEQFF.

The chain employs TRBV20-1 and TRBJ2-1, with 9 bases matching TRBD2. The ends lost 1 base at V and 11 bases at J; junction bases unmatched: 12. The CDR3 is 15 amino acids. The germline V gene encodes CDR1 DFQATT and CDR2 SNEGSKA (reference sequence). In DNA form, the CDR3 reads TGCAGTGCTAGAGGGCTAGCGGGGTCCTTGGGGCAGCAGTTCTTC. It yields the protein CSARGLAGSLGQQFF.